This entry lists 11 T cell receptor beta chains sequenced from one sample in a study of PD-L1 blockade in urothelial cancer. Produced via immunoSEQ multiplex PCR; TCRdb's table is partial and in-frame only. The profile shows under 95,000 clones, about 83% of them singletons. Time point specified: pretreatment peripheral blood. The sequencing used PBMCs, collected around atezolizumab (anti-PD-L1) treatment. These receptors came from a woman aged 70 to 79 with urothelial cancer.

J is TRBJ1-2 and V is TRBV19, with D perhaps TRBD1 (6 bases). V was clipped by 1 base and J by 9 bases, with 15 bases between them. The CDR3 is made up of 14 amino acids. Germline loops: CDR1 LNHDA, CDR2 SQIVND (reference sequence). In DNA form, the CDR3 reads TGTGCCAGTAGTATAGGAACAGGGCCTGACCGCTACACCTTC. It translates to CASSIGTGPDRYTF.

This clone was detected a few times. The V gene is TRBV2, the J gene TRBJ1-2; D call uncertain. V was cut by 6 bases and J by 8 bases, with 13 bases left in between. Germline CDR1 SNHLY, CDR2 FYNNEI. There are 12 residues in the CDR3. CDR3 sequence reads: CASRGDNRGYTF. The CDR3 nucleotides are TGTGCCAGCAGGGGAGACAACCGGGGCTACACCTTC.

The chain has TRBV10-2 and TRBJ1-1, with D unresolved. Trimming removed 2 bases at V and 3 bases at J, with 7 bases between. Germline V lookup: CDR1 WSHSY, CDR2 SAAADI. The CDR3 runs 13 residues. The DNA of the CDR3 is TGCGCCAGCAGTGAGCTTTTTTACACTGAAGCTTTCTTT. Amino acids: CASSELFYTEAFF.

This rearrangement joins TRBV20-1 to TRBJ1-2; D gene ambiguous. CDR3 length equals 9 residues. Trimming shortened V by 2 bases and J by 13 bases, and 8 bases separated the two germline ends. Germline CDR1 is DFQATT and CDR2 is SNEGSKA (reference sequence). In DNA, the CDR3 is TGCAGTGCTAGACCCGAGTGCACCTTC. It encodes CSARPECTF.

CDR3 loop: CASSEDRMFNEQFF. CDR3 coding DNA: TGTGCCAGCAGTGAGGACAGGATGTTCAATGAGCAGTTCTTC. The chain carries TRBV2 and TRBJ2-1; 7 bases agree with TRBD1. Germline V gives CDR1 SNHLY, CDR2 FYNNEI. The CDR3 is 14 residues long. V was pared by 3 bases and J by 6 bases, with 5 bases of the junction left unmatched.

CDR3 sequence: CASSQLRGQGANEQFF. CDR3 DNA: TGTGCCAGCAGCCAATTAAGAGGACAGGGGGCTAATGAGCAGTTCTTC. The chain uses TRBV14 and TRBJ2-1; TRBD1 matches at 11 bases. The CDR3 is 16 amino acids. The germline CDR1 and CDR2 sequences are SGHDN and FVKESK. The junction had 7 bases not matched to a gene; V was cut back by 2 bases and J by 7 bases. The full variable domain, its missing parts supplied by reference TRBV14 and TRBJ2-1, is EAGVTQFPSHSVIEKGQTVTLRCDPISGHDNLYWYRRVMGKEIKFLLHFVKESKQDESGMPNNRFLAERTGGTYSTLKVQPAELEDSGVYFCASSQLRGQGANEQFFGPGTRLTVL.

The rearrangement joins TRBV28 to TRBJ2-7; no clear D. V lost 4 bases to trimming and J lost 2 bases, with 3 bases between them. The CDR3 has 11 residues. Germline loops: CDR1 MDHEN, CDR2 SYDVKM. CDR3 residues: CASSSTYEQYF. As DNA, the CDR3 is TGTGCCAGCAGTTCCACCTACGAGCAGTACTTC.

V and J are TRBV5-1 and TRBJ2-2; 10 bases are shared with TRBD1. After removal of 3 bases from V and 3 bases from J, the junction contained 5 bases not matched to a gene. This CDR3 has 16 amino acids. Looked up from germline, CDR1 is SGHRS and CDR2 is YFSETQ. The DNA for the CDR3 is TGCGCCAGCAGCTACCGACAGGGGGCGGACACCGGGGAGCTGTTTTTT. Translated, it gives CASSYRQGADTGELFF.

The chain joins TRBV11-2 to TRBJ2-7; TRBD1 matches 9 bases. The length of the CDR3 is 16 residues. The J segment lost 3 bases and the V segment lost 0 bases, leaving 6 bases of the junction unmatched. Per germline, CDR1 SGHAT and CDR2 FQNNGV. CDR3 sequence: CASSLDRPDRGYEQYF. DNA of the CDR3: TGTGCCAGCAGCTTAGATCGTCCGGACAGGGGCTACGAGCAGTACTTC. Drawing the rest from reference TRBV11-2 and TRBJ2-7, the complete variable domain is EAGVAQSPRYKIIEKRQSVAFWCNPISGHATLYWYQQILGQGPKLLIQFQNNGVVDDSQLPKDRFSAERLKGVDSTLKIQPAKLEDSAVYLCASSLDRPDRGYEQYFGPGTRLTVT.

A single count supports this clone. This chain joins TRBV5-8 and TRBJ1-2; no clear D gene. CDR3 length: 15 amino acids. Trimming took off 0 bases at V and 3 bases at J, with 12 bases between the two ends. Germline CDR1 is SGHTS and CDR2 is YDEGEE. DNA of the CDR3: TGTGCCAGCAGCTTGGCGCCGGGAAGGGACTATGGCTACACCTTC. Protein sequence: CASSLAPGRDYGYTF.

The rearrangement joins TRBV6-1 to TRBJ2-7, with D tentatively TRBD2 (6 bases). V was clipped by 8 bases and J by 7 bases, with 18 bases between them. The CDR3 length is 13 residues. Germline lookup yields CDR1 MNHNS and CDR2 SASEGT. The CDR3, as DNA: TGTGCCAGCGAGGCAACGGGGGTCTATGAGCAGTACTTC. This sequence encodes CASEATGVYEQYF.